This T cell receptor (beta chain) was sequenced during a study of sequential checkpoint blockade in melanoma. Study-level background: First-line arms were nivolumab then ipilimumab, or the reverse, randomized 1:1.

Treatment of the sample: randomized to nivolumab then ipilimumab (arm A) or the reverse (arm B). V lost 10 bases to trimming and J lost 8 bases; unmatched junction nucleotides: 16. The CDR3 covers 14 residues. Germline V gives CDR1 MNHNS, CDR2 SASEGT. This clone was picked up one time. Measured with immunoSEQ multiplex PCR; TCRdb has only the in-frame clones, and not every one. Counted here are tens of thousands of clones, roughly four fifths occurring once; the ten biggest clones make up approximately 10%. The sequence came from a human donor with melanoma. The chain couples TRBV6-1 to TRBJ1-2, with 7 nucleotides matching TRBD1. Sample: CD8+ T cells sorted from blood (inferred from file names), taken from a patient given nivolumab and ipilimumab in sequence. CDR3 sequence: CAINPSRQGGGYTF. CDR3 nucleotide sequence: TGTGCCATCAACCCCTCGCGACAGGGTGGGGGCTACACCTTC.